The 20 T cell receptor beta chains in this list originate from one sample, sequenced in a study of identical twins. In TCRdb, the 5' RACE reads were re-called with MiXCR into one record per CDR3 protein. This table has hundreds of thousands of distinct CDR3 sequences, 20% to 25% appearing once. This sample was also put to use in a study of T cells expressing NK-cell markers.

Sequenced sample: CD4+ T cells sorted from blood. Receptors were obtained from a woman aged 18-35 years in good health.

This clonotype showed up just a few times. The chain combines TRBV12-3 or TRBV12-4 with TRBJ2-5; 7 bases agree with TRBD2. The CDR3 covers 14 residues. With 3 bases clipped from V and 2 bases from J, the junction kept 3 bases outside the gene matches. The DNA for the CDR3 is TGTGCCAGCAGTTTCGCTAGCGGACAAGAGACCCAGTACTTC. Translated, it gives CASSFASGQETQYF.

This chain links TRBV9 with TRBJ2-1, with 10 bases fitting TRBD2. V lost 0 bases, J lost 7 bases, and 4 bases stayed unmatched. This CDR3 is 15 amino acids long. Germline loops: CDR1 SGDLS, CDR2 YYNGEE. The CDR3 sequence is CASSVGQRGGNEQFF. DNA of the CDR3: TGTGCCAGCAGCGTAGGCCAGCGGGGGGGGAATGAGCAGTTCTTC.

The chain employs TRBV7-6 and TRBJ2-3; 9 bases align to TRBD2. V gave up 4 bases and J gave up 5 bases; unmatched junction bases: 10. The CDR3 has 16 residues. Germline V CDR1 and CDR2: SGHVS, FNYEAQ. In nucleotides, the CDR3 is TGTGCCAGCAGCTCTCTGGGGGGACTAGCAATAGATACGCAGTATTTT. Translating gives CASSSLGGLAIDTQYF.

V gene TRBV12-5 combines with J gene TRBJ1-5, with D perhaps matching TRBD1 (5 bases). The CDR3 runs to 13 residues. Between the trimmed V and J ends, which lost 8 bases and 6 bases, there was a span of 14 bases. Germline assignment: CDR1 LGHNT and CDR2 FRNRAP. CDR3 bases: TGTGCTAGTCAAGGGACGCGCGGTCAGCCCCAGCATTTT. This gives the protein CASQGTRGQPQHF.

V and J are TRBV5-1 and TRBJ2-1, with 7 positions matching TRBD2. V trimming: 4 bases; J trimming: 6 bases; junction bases outside the gene matches: 4. This CDR3 has 13 residues. Germline V gene sequence: CDR1 SGHRS, CDR2 YFSETQ. The DNA for the CDR3 is TGCGCCAGCAGCAGGACTAGTTCCAATGAGCAGTTCTTC. It translates to CASSRTSSNEQFF.

The rearrangement links TRBV27 to TRBJ2-1; D uncertain. This CDR3 has 15 amino acids. Per germline, CDR1 MNHEY and CDR2 SMNVEV (reference sequence). The ends were cut back, 9 bases at V and 2 bases at J, with 17 bases in the middle. The CDR3 sequence is CASSQTILPYNEQFF. The DNA of the CDR3 is TGTGCCAGTAGCCAGACAATCCTTCCCTACAATGAGCAGTTCTTC.

This clonotype was found a few times. The rearrangement links TRBV20-1 to TRBJ2-4; D not resolved. V lost 2 bases and J lost 6, with 14 bases in between. This CDR3 is 14 amino acids long. The V gene's germline CDR1 is DFQATT and CDR2 SNEGSKA (reference sequence). The CDR3 DNA sequence: TGCAGTGCTAGACAAAATTCAGGCGGAAACATTCAGTACTTC. It specifies CSARQNSGGNIQYF.

In its sample, this clonotype was seen many times. The rearrangement joins TRBV7-2 to TRBJ2-7; TRBD1 agrees at 12 bases. Germline V gene sequence: CDR1 SGHTA, CDR2 FQGNSA. Trimming took 1 base from V and 4 from J; bases not matched to a gene: 5. The CDR3 loop spans 16 amino acids. CDR3: CASSLDSGQGAYEQYF. The CDR3 coding sequence is TGTGCCAGCAGCTTAGACTCGGGACAGGGGGCGTACGAGCAGTACTTC.

The chain uses TRBV5-1 and TRBJ2-5; TRBD2 matches at 8 bases. Germline CDR1 and CDR2: SGHRS and YFSETQ. The CDR3 consists of 16 residues. V shed 4 bases and J 3 bases; nucleotides not matched to a gene: 11. The CDR3 here is CASSGGLVRGEETQYF. In DNA, the CDR3 is TGCGCCAGCAGCGGGGGACTAGTTCGGGGTGAAGAGACCCAGTACTTC.

CDR3 protein: CASSGSDQPQHF. CDR3 DNA sequence: TGTGCCAGCAGCGGATCGGATCAGCCCCAGCATTTT. The chain is built from TRBV12-3 or TRBV12-4 and TRBJ1-5; the D is unclear. The germline V and J ends were trimmed by 6 bases and 5 bases, with 8 bases remaining between them. The CDR3 loop spans 12 amino acids.

This clonotype was seen only a few times. The chain has TRBV3-1 and TRBJ2-5, with TRBD1 as a possible D gene (6 bases). The CDR3 runs 14 residues. The germline V and J ends were trimmed by 1 base and 3 bases, with 9 bases remaining between them. Germline CDR1 LGHDT, CDR2 YNNKEL (reference sequence). CDR3 in amino acids: CASSQGHREETQYF. The CDR3 bases are TGTGCCAGCAGCCAAGGTCACAGGGAAGAGACCCAGTACTTC.

This clonotype has just a few counts. The chain couples TRBV15 to TRBJ2-2, with D hard to call. V was clipped by 5 bases and J by 1 base, with 8 bases between them. This CDR3 is 14 amino acids long. Germline-derived CDR1 and CDR2 are LNHNV and YYDKDF (reference sequence). CDR3 bases: TGTGCCACCAGCGGGCAGGTGAACACCGGGGAGCTGTTTTTT. Protein: CATSGQVNTGELFF.

The chain recombines TRBV12-3 or TRBV12-4 with TRBJ2-4, with D hard to call. Trimming removed 8 bases from V and 3 bases from J, with 11 bases in between. CDR3 length: 13 amino acids. This CDR3 reads CASVSTDKNIQYF. The DNA for the CDR3 is TGTGCCAGCGTAAGCACTGACAAAAACATTCAGTACTTC.

This clonotype appeared a few times. This chain connects TRBV6-2 or TRBV6-3 to TRBJ2-6; 8 nucleotides line up with TRBD2. The germline V gene encodes CDR1 MNHEY and CDR2 SVGEGT. CDR3 size: 16 residues. V lost 6 bases, J lost 4 bases, and 8 bases stayed unmatched. CDR3 sequence: CASSRGGSTGANVLTF. The DNA of the CDR3 is TGTGCCAGCAGCCGGGGGGGCTCAACCGGGGCCAACGTCCTGACTTTC.

J is TRBJ2-7 and V is TRBV12-3 or TRBV12-4; no reliable D call. V lost 2 bases and J 3 bases, leaving 5 bases between the germline ends. The CDR3 consists of 12 residues. The CDR3 region is CASSLRFYEQYF. The DNA of the CDR3 is TGTGCCAGCAGTTTACGGTTCTACGAGCAGTACTTC.

This clonotype was detected a few times. The rearrangement uses TRBV7-8 and TRBJ2-3; D call uncertain. Germline V gene data show CDR1 as SGHVS and CDR2 as FQNEAQ. The CDR3 has 13 residues. Trimming pared 1 base from V and 4 bases from J, leaving 6 bases between. This CDR3 is CASSLDIADTQYF. The CDR3 region has the DNA TGTGCCAGCAGCTTAGACATCGCAGATACGCAGTATTTT.

The CDR3 nucleotides read TGCAGTGCTAGAGTCTTAGGGGAGCTGTTTTTT. This translates into CSARVLGELFF. The chain couples TRBV20-1 to TRBJ2-2; the D is unclear. Germline V gene sequence: CDR1 DFQATT, CDR2 SNEGSKA (reference sequence). The CDR3 consists of 11 residues. With 1 base removed from V and 8 bases from J, the gap between germline ends came to 5 bases.

This chain joins TRBV20-1 and TRBJ2-3; D gene ambiguous. The germline V gene encodes CDR1 DFQATT and CDR2 SNEGSKA (reference sequence). V lost 6 bases and J lost 7, with 11 bases in between. This CDR3 is built from 11 residues. The CDR3 DNA is TGCAGTGCCCCGGCTGGATATACGCAGTATTTT. Translating gives CSAPAGYTQYF.

The sample holds a few counts of this clonotype. V usage is TRBV7-2 and J usage is TRBJ2-7; 7 bases line up with TRBD1. From germline, CDR1 is SGHTA and CDR2 FQGNSA. J was trimmed by 7 bases and V by 4 bases; bases with no gene match: 4. CDR3 size: 12 residues. DNA of the CDR3: TGTGCCAGCAGCTCCTCAGGGGGAGAGCAGTACTTC. Its protein product is CASSSSGGEQYF.

V gene TRBV7-2 combines with J gene TRBJ2-7; perhaps TRBD2 as D (6 bases). The germline V and J ends were trimmed by 4 bases and 3 bases, with 10 bases remaining between them. The germline V gene encodes CDR1 SGHTA and CDR2 FQGNSA. CDR3 size: 13 residues. CDR3 residues: CASSSRTNYEQYF. The CDR3 DNA is TGTGCCAGCAGCTCGAGGACTAACTACGAGCAGTACTTC.